This is a list of T cell receptor beta chains from one sample in a study of early T cells in non-severe SARS-CoV-2 infection. TCRdb re-analysed the 5' RACE reads in MiXCR, keeping a single row per CDR3 protein. The data hold around 50,000 distinct CDR3 sequences, with 10% to 15% observed a single time. Sequencing was done on a sample of whole blood. These receptors originate from an adult who was a healthcare worker with PCR-confirmed SARS-CoV-2 infection or an uninfected control (not recorded which). CDR3s include the opening cysteine and the closing phenylalanine or tryptophan.

j_gene	v_gene	CDR3aa
TRBJ2-1	TRBV29-1	CSVSRDPVSNEQFF
TRBJ2-7	TRBV28	CASSSVNTNYEQYF
TRBJ1-2	TRBV29-1	CSGQGSEGYTF
TRBJ2-2	TRBV20-1	CSAMDTNTGELFF
TRBJ1-2	TRBV7-2	CASSLALGRKSGYTF
TRBJ2-1	TRBV12-3/TRBV12-4	CASSLSGTLSHEQFF
TRBJ1-4	TRBV20-1	CSAFPYRATNEKLFF
TRBJ1-2	TRBV5-4	CASPTADGYTF
TRBJ1-1	TRBV7-3	CASSFSQETEAFF
TRBJ1-5	TRBV7-6	CASSSRQDQPQHF
TRBJ2-3	TRBV7-9	CASSLGADTQYF
TRBJ2-5	TRBV29-1	CSVSRAQETQYF
TRBJ1-3	TRBV27	CASRRGSGNTIYF
TRBJ2-7	TRBV15	CATSRDVGSSYEQYF
TRBJ1-5	TRBV20-1	CSATGGNQPQHF
TRBJ2-7	TRBV5-1	CASSSYPDGEQYF
TRBJ2-7	TRBV7-6	CASTPGRNSYEQYF
TRBJ2-1	TRBV11-2	CASSPSTGRREFF
TRBJ2-5	TRBV12-3/TRBV12-4	CASSQGKLETQYF
TRBJ2-1	TRBV29-1	CSVGAGTPIEQFF
TRBJ2-7	TRBV11-2	CASSLLDSGVQYF
TRBJ2-3	TRBV29-1	CSVGGDTQYF
TRBJ2-3	TRBV7-9	CASSQPSGGQYF
TRBJ2-7	TRBV12-3/TRBV12-4	CASSFAGPYEQYF
TRBJ2-1	TRBV10-3	CAISPLTGGENEQFF
TRBJ2-3	TRBV10-3	CAITDRSLSSTDTQYF
TRBJ2-5	TRBV24-1	CATSDPKLPARTQYF
TRBJ1-2	TRBV28	CASSLPRTYGYTF
TRBJ2-7	TRBV12-3/TRBV12-4	CASSFGTGGREQYF
TRBJ2-7	TRBV19	CATSGDRVKNEQYF